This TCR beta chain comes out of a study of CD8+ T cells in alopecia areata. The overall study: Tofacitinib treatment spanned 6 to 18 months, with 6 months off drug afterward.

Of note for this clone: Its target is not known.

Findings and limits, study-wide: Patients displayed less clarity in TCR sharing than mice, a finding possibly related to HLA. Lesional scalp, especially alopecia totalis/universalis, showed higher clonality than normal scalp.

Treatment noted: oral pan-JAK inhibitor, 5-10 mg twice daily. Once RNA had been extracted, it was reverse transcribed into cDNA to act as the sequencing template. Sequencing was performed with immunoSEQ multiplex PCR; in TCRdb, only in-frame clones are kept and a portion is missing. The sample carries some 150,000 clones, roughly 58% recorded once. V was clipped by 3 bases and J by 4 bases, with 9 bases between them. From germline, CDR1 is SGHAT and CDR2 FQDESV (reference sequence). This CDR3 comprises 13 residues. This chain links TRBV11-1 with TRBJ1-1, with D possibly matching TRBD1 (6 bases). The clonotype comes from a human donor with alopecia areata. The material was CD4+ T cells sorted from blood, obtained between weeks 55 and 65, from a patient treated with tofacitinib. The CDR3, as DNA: TGTGCCAGCAGCTTCAGGGGAGGCACTGAAGCTTTCTTT. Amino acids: CASSFRGGTEAFF.